This passage covers 22 T cell receptor beta chains from one sample sequenced in a study of cytomegalovirus exposure and HLA in healthy donors. Primers for the PCR totalled 60 Vbeta and 13 Jbeta. Profiled with immunoSEQ multiplex PCR; TCRdb holds only in-frame clones, not every one. The table has 150,000 to 200,000 clones, nearly 80% seen once. Source material: PBMCs. These receptors all stem from a man aged 35 to 55 in good health and CMV-seropositive.

The chain links TRBV19 to TRBJ2-2; 8 bases map to TRBD2. Germline trimming cut 1 base from V and 6 bases from J; bases unmatched to any gene: 1. CDR3 length: 14 amino acids. The germline V gene encodes CDR1 LNHDA and CDR2 SQIVND (reference sequence). In DNA, the CDR3 is TGTGCCAGTAGTATAGTCGGGGGGGCCGGGGAGCTGTTTTTT. This codes for CASSIVGGAGELFF.

This chain links TRBV12-5 with TRBJ1-1; 7 bases line up with TRBD1. The CDR3 length is 14 residues. Germline trimming cut 7 bases from V and 4 bases from J; bases unmatched to any gene: 9. Germline V gene sequence: CDR1 LGHNT, CDR2 FRNRAP. This CDR3 reads CASDPDRVSTEAFF. CDR3 coding DNA: TGTGCTAGTGATCCCGACAGGGTATCCACTGAAGCTTTCTTT.

This clone came up a few times. V usage is TRBV5-1 and J usage is TRBJ2-7; 13 nucleotides line up with TRBD2. This CDR3 is built from 15 residues. From germline, CDR1 is SGHRS and CDR2 YFSETQ. The V segment lost 2 bases and the J segment 5 bases; nucleotides outside the gene matches: 4. CDR3: CASSFTSGRANEQYF. DNA for the CDR3: TGCGCCAGCAGCTTTACTAGCGGGAGGGCGAACGAGCAGTACTTC.

This clone has just one count. The chain's CDR3 is CASRVVRSGANGLTF. CDR3 sequence (DNA): TGTGCCAGCAGGGTGGTGCGCTCTGGGGCCAACGGCCTGACTTTC. The chain carries TRBV21-1 and TRBJ2-6; TRBD1, as called in the table, went unchecked against the DNA. TRBV21-1 is shown as a pseudogene. The CDR3 is 15 amino acids.

This clone was seen just once. This chain uses TRBV18 with TRBJ1-4, with D possibly matching TRBD1 (6 bases). The CDR3 sequence is 14 residues long. The V end lost 3 bases, the J end lost 5 bases, and 10 bases lay between the germline ends. CDR1 is KGHSH, CDR2 LQKENI, per germline. The CDR3 sequence: CASSPEDRNEKLFF. CDR3 coding DNA: TGTGCCAGCTCACCCGAGGACAGAAATGAAAAACTGTTTTTT. The variable domain in full, completed from reference TRBV18 and TRBJ1-4, reads NAGVMQNPRHLVRRRGQEARLRCSPMKGHSHVYWYRQLPEEGLKFMVYLQKENIIDESGMPKERFSAEFPKEGPSILRIQQVVRGDSAAYFCASSPEDRNEKLFFGSGTQLSVL.

This chain links TRBV6-5 with TRBJ2-2; TRBD1 is a possible D gene (6 bases). Germline V lookup: CDR1 MNHEY, CDR2 SVGAGI. The CDR3 sequence is 14 residues long. V was cut by 6 bases and J by 4 bases, with 12 bases left in between. CDR3 region: CASRHRDFTGELFF. CDR3 sequence (DNA): TGTGCCAGCAGACACAGGGATTTCACCGGGGAGCTGTTTTTT.

This clone was found a few times. V and J are TRBV30 and TRBJ2-7, with a tentative D call TRBD2 (5 bases). There are 18 residues in the CDR3. In germline, CDR1 is GTSNPN, CDR2 SVGIG (reference sequence). Trimming removed 0 bases at V and 3 bases at J, with 24 bases between. CDR3 sequence reads: CAWSVPTSVGSTIYEQYF. The CDR3 DNA follows: TGTGCCTGGAGTGTCCCGACCTCTGTAGGGAGTACGATCTACGAGCAGTACTTC.

The V call is TRBV19, the J call TRBJ2-7, with D uncertain. V lost 3 bases to trimming and J lost 0 bases, with 9 bases between them. Germline values: CDR1 LNHDA, CDR2 SQIVND (reference sequence). The CDR3 spans 14 residues. In nucleotides, the CDR3 is TGTGCCAGTAGTATCCAACCCAGCTCCTACGAGCAGTACTTC. It specifies CASSIQPSSYEQYF.

This clone showed up just a few times. This rearrangement joins TRBV5-5 to TRBJ2-7; weak D call: TRBD1 (5 bases). The CDR3 totals 14 residues. Trimming left V 1 base short and J 4 bases short, with 12 bases between. Germline lookup yields CDR1 SGHKS and CDR2 YYEKEE (reference sequence). The CDR3 nucleotides are TGTGCCAGCAGCTTGACGGCAGGGTATTACGAGCAGTACTTC. It yields the protein CASSLTAGYYEQYF.

The rearrangement uses TRBV5-5 and TRBJ1-4; the D gene is possibly TRBD1 (6 bases). The V gene's germline CDR1 is SGHKS and CDR2 YYEKEE (reference sequence). The CDR3 covers 15 residues. Trimming stripped 3 bases from V and 3 bases from J, with 12 bases between. CDR3 loop: CASSSSGAPNEKLFF. As DNA, the CDR3 is TGTGCCAGCAGCTCTTCAGGGGCCCCTAATGAAAAACTGTTTTTT.

This chain connects TRBV5-4 to TRBJ2-7, with a possible D match to TRBD1 (5 bases). The length of the CDR3 is 13 residues. V gave up 3 bases and J gave up 2 bases, with 9 bases separating them. The V gene's germline CDR1 is SGHNT and CDR2 YYREEE (reference sequence). The CDR3: CASSSRQTYEQYF. In nucleotides, the CDR3 is TGTGCCAGCAGCTCAAGACAGACCTACGAGCAGTACTTC. Full variable domain (outside the CDR3, taken from reference TRBV5-4 and TRBJ2-7): ETGVTQSPTHLIKTRGQQVTLRCSSQSGHNTVSWYQQALGQGPQFIFQYYREEENGRGNFPPRFSGLQFPNYSSELNVNALELDDSALYLCASSSRQTYEQYFGPGTRLTVT.

On this clone itself: Other DNA variants within this sample encode the same CDR3. V gene TRBV10-3 combines with J gene TRBJ2-1, with 7 bases that match TRBD2. From germline, CDR1 is ENHRY and CDR2 SYGVKD. The V segment lost 6 bases and the J segment 0 bases; nucleotides outside the gene matches: 8. This CDR3 has 16 amino acids. The CDR3, as DNA: TGTGCCATCAGGGACTCTAGCGGCAGCTCCTACAATGAGCAGTTCTTC. This translates into CAIRDSSGSSYNEQFF.

The chain combines TRBV7-9 with TRBJ2-7; 7 bases are a match to TRBD1. Per the germline V gene, CDR1 is SEHNR and CDR2 is FQNEAQ (reference sequence). Trimming removed 5 bases from V and 5 bases from J; junction bases left unmatched: 18. The CDR3 covers 17 residues. This CDR3 reads CASSRNLLQGSSHEQYF. CDR3 coding DNA: TGTGCCAGCAGCCGGAACTTATTACAGGGGTCTTCCCACGAGCAGTACTTC.

This rearrangement joins TRBV10-3 to TRBJ2-7, with D uncertain. The CDR3 runs to 13 residues. V dropped 3 bases and J dropped 3 bases, with 9 bases sitting between them. Per the germline V gene, CDR1 is ENHRY and CDR2 is SYGVKD. CDR3 nucleotide sequence: TGTGCCATCAGTGACCTAGACGGCTACGAGCAGTACTTC. It yields the protein CAISDLDGYEQYF.

The chain couples TRBV5-1 to TRBJ2-5; 10 bases match TRBD2. J was trimmed by 2 bases and V by 4 bases; bases with no gene match: 8. Looked up from germline, CDR1 is SGHRS and CDR2 is YFSETQ. This CDR3 is 16 amino acids long. The CDR3 DNA reads as TGCGCCAGCAGCGCCACCGCACTAGCGGGACAAGAGACCCAGTACTTC. The encoded protein is CASSATALAGQETQYF.

The chain has TRBV5-1 and TRBJ2-3, with TRBD2 matching over 8 bases. The CDR3 totals 16 residues. Looked up from germline, CDR1 is SGHRS and CDR2 is YFSETQ. V was pared by 3 bases and J by 0 bases, with 6 bases of the junction left unmatched. The chain's CDR3 is CASSSLTSGSTDTQYF. CDR3 DNA sequence: TGCGCCAGCAGCTCCCTTACTAGCGGCAGCACAGATACGCAGTATTTT.

The J gene is TRBJ2-1, the V gene TRBV6-1; 11 bases are a match to TRBD2. In germline, CDR1 is MNHNS, CDR2 SASEGT. J gave up 4 bases and V 2 bases, and 4 bases lay outside the gene matches. This CDR3 comprises 16 residues. CDR3: CASSELGTSGYNEQFF. CDR3 coding DNA: TGTGCCAGCAGTGAATTGGGGACTAGCGGTTACAATGAGCAGTTCTTC.

The V gene is TRBV10-1, the J gene TRBJ2-3; D is ambiguous. Germline lookup yields CDR1 WNHNN and CDR2 SYGVQD (reference sequence). Trimming took off 2 bases at V and 2 bases at J, with 5 bases between the two ends. The CDR3 sequence is 13 residues long. CDR3: CASSEVNTDTQYF. CDR3 nucleotide sequence: TGCGCCAGCAGTGAGGTCAACACAGATACGCAGTATTTT.

The chain carries TRBV6-5 and TRBJ1-1; the match to TRBD1 covers 12 bases. CDR1 and CDR2 (germline): MNHEY, SVGAGI. This CDR3 is built from 15 residues. V shed 6 bases and J 6 bases; nucleotides not matched to a gene: 8. CDR3 bases: TGTGCCAGCAGCCCTTCGGGACAGGGGGCGGCTGAAGCTTTCTTT. Its translation is CASSPSGQGAAEAFF.

The chain employs TRBV2 and TRBJ2-1; D call uncertain. Trimming left V 5 bases short and J 2 bases short, with 4 bases between. Germline V gene sequence: CDR1 SNHLY, CDR2 FYNNEI. The CDR3 has 12 residues. CDR3 in amino acids: CASSPAYNEQFF. In nucleotides, the CDR3 is TGTGCCAGCAGTCCAGCCTACAATGAGCAGTTCTTC.

The chain uses TRBV27 and TRBJ2-5; 9 nucleotides line up with TRBD1. The CDR3 consists of 15 residues. Per the germline V gene, CDR1 is MNHEY and CDR2 is SMNVEV (reference sequence). The trim removed 6 bases at V and 2 bases at J, leaving 7 bases unmatched. The CDR3 is CASSPGTGIQETQYF. CDR3 coding DNA: TGTGCCAGCAGCCCCGGGACAGGGATTCAAGAGACCCAGTACTTC.

V gene TRBV6-5 combines with J gene TRBJ1-4, with 8 bases aligning to TRBD1. Germline V gene sequence: CDR1 MNHEY, CDR2 SVGAGI. The CDR3 loop spans 12 amino acids. Trimming cost V 5 bases and J 16 bases; bases outside gene matches: 9. CDR3 in DNA: TGTGCCAGCAGTGAATTGGACAGGGCCAAGTTTTTT. This gives the protein CASSELDRAKFF.